This note documents a single T cell receptor beta chain sequence. In this sample, this clonotype turned up a few times. There is no known antigen for this receptor. No quality values exist for individual bases; no much larger clone is one base distant. The library was made by multiplex PCR. Sequencing instrument: Illumina HiSeq 4000. To build TCR beta libraries, CDR3 regions were amplified by Arm-PCR using iRepertoire HTBI primers. Before sequencing, the PCR products went through gel purification. Under the source paper's analysis protocol: Across samples, about 64 TRBV and over 11 TRBJ segments were identified and used for gene usage analysis of CDR3 amino acid clonotypes. COPE and FqMerger were used to merge the filtered high-quality paired reads into contigs. BLAST was used to align contigs to IMGT TRBV, TRBD and TRBJ reference genes, and CDR3 was defined according to IMGT. Any clonotype with a frequency above 0.1% was counted as a highly expanded clone. Shannon entropy was used to measure repertoire diversity, and the Gini coefficient was used to measure V-J evenness. Public clonotypes were defined as clonotypes shared by more than one individual. TCRdb redid the processing of the public reads, applying fastp at Q25 and MiXCR, and retained in-frame beta chains. Merged by CDR3 protein, the rows form single entries marked with the most common genes and DNA. The V and J calls were not made by the authors but by TCRdb's processing. In this sample the table shows 250,000 to 300,000 distinct CDR3 sequences, about 20% of which occur a single time. The top ten clones comprise 14% of the sample.

Per the germline V gene, SGHRS is the CDR1 and YFSETQ is the CDR2. Measured from the cysteine to the phenylalanine, the CDR3 is 12 residues long. CDR3 DNA only is kept here, 36 bases in frame from base 1. Cut back by 3 bases and 12 bases, the V and J ends lie 16 bases apart. These data come from a study of regulatory T cells in long-lasting Graves disease (dated by TCRdb to about 2021). As for the study more broadly: Antithyroid drugs had been taken for less than 3 months by newly diagnosed Graves' disease patients. TCR sequencing covered some 13 persistent and 20 or so newly diagnosed Graves' disease patients, some 35 samples in total. Persistent Graves' disease patients were compared with newly diagnosed Graves' disease patients by peripheral blood TCR sequencing and RNA sequencing. The study was registered as a clinical trial and conducted in China.

What the authors observed across the whole study: As a limitation, the authors acknowledged that the small sample size may reduce accuracy. Patients with persistent disease shared more public clonotypes (about 3,000) than newly diagnosed patients did (more than 900). TRBV28, TRBJ1-2 and TRBJ2-5 were preferentially used in persistent disease, while TRBV20-1 and TRBJ2-1 were favored in newly diagnosed disease. Only the TCR beta chain was sequenced and analyzed. Compared with newly diagnosed patients, patients with persistent Graves' disease had lower TCR Shannon entropy and fewer highly expanded clones, which suggests clonal expansion. The study examined only peripheral blood because the primary lesion, thyroid tissue, could not be accessed.

The time point label of this sample denotes: newly diagnosed GD, antithyroid drugs for less than 3 months. For both TCR sequencing and RNA sequencing, RNA was extracted from PBMCs using TRIzol. The diagnosis of Graves' disease followed American Thyroid Association guidelines. The patients came from an endocrinology department in Xi'an, China. From each patient, approximately 10 milliliters of peripheral blood was collected into an EDTA anticoagulant tube. Ficoll Paque Plus density gradient separation was used to isolate PBMCs, and no further T cell sorting was performed. An Agilent 2100 Bioanalyzer and agarose gel were used to check RNA quality, and a NanoDrop 2000 was used to measure RNA concentration. This sample was also put to use in a study of T cells in Graves' hyperthyroidism and ophthalmopathy. The other study reports the following: Stable Graves' hyperthyroidism was defined as the absence of progression to ophthalmopathy over 18 months of follow-up. Hyperthyroidism patients were newly diagnosed, had a disease duration of under 2 months, and were aged 18 to 65 years. Exclusion was applied to patients with uncontrolled infections, other autoimmune diseases, pregnancy or lactation. Clinical symptoms, serum thyroxine and TRAb, thyroid ultrasound, and orbital computed tomography formed the basis for the diagnoses. For the first round of RT-PCR on the TCR CDR3, the HTBI primer set was used together with the Qiagen OneStep RT-PCR kit. Blood samples also contained most of the expanded thyroid clonotypes (frequency above 0.001), which suggests that blood repertoires may reflect thyroid immune responses. Ophthalmopathy was separated from stable hyperthyroidism by a 13 V-J signature model, with 85% to 90% sensitivity and approximately 81% specificity obtained in cross-validation and 80%/75% obtained in testing. In validation, progression to ophthalmopathy was predicted by the model with 70.59% sensitivity and 72.22% specificity, a median of approximately 6.5 months before onset. To identify distinguishing TCR V-J signatures, a discovery cohort of 90 to 100 patients was used, comprising 43 with Graves' ophthalmopathy and 57 with stable Graves' hyperthyroidism. Whether ophthalmopathy could be predicted prospectively was tested in an independent validation cohort made up of under 20 hyperthyroidism patients plus 17 patients who later progressed to ophthalmopathy. For training and testing, the 100 or so patients in the discovery cohort were randomly divided in a 7:3 ratio. The study also compared thyroid tissue and blood T-cell repertoires from a handful of Graves' hyperthyroidism patients. Once sampling was done, hyperthyroidism patients were given methimazole at a starting dose of 30 mg daily, whereas ophthalmopathy patients were given high-dose intravenous methylprednisolone. A second multiplex PCR round built the libraries, followed by size selection and purification. Paired-end sequencing of the libraries was performed with 100 bp reads on an Illumina HiSeq2000. Raw data were processed with SOAPnuke, discarding reads with adapters, uncalled bases, mean Phred below 15, or no exact constant-primer or identifier match. High-quality paired reads were merged using COPE v1.2.5, and each unique nucleotide sequence was defined as a clonotype. MiTCR v1.1 was used to align the clonotypes against IMGT TRBV, TRBD and TRBJ reference segments. The analysis was restricted to V-J combinations with a frequency above 0.0001, which together covered 99% to 99.2% of the repertoires. The TCS score was defined as the ratio of F50 (clonal expansion) to E x V (chaos), calculated using BLOSUM62-based TCRdist between CDR3 peptides within each V-J. Welch's t-statistics and random forest reduced 500 to 650 V-J features to 10 to 15, which were used in a naive Bayes classifier (R e1071). No statistical method was used to set the sample size in advance, and investigators knew the group allocation. According to the paper, TCR Vbeta CDR3 sequencing was carried out on 120 to 150 peripheral blood samples, which came from 40 to 45 ophthalmopathy, approximately 72 hyperthyroidism and approximately 17 progressor patients.

Recombination joined TRBV5-1 with TRBJ2-7; TRBD1 might be the D gene, on 6 matching bases. The sample was peripheral blood mononuclear cells (PBMCs), taken at new diagnosis, from a patient treated with antithyroid drugs. The sequence derives from a woman between 25 and 40 years old with Graves disease. Donor details come from another sample of the same person, matched by shared clones. The CDR3 region has the sequence CASSSTTGQLYF. In nucleotides, the sequence is TGCGCCAGCAGCTCGACGACAGGCCAGCTGTACTTC.